This T cell receptor beta chain is from a study of CD8 T cells in ankylosing spondylitis. General study results and limits: Disease-linked clones reportedly concentrated significantly in matched ankylosing spondylitis synovial fluid. About 8 highly homologous variants formed a TCR beta motif that appeared characteristic of ankylosing spondylitis blood.

A note on this clonotype: Its antigen is not known.

TCRdb reprocessed the 5' RACE reads with MiXCR, giving one entry per CDR3 protein. The data show under 200,000 distinct CDR3 sequences, approximately 10% seen once. The CDR3 is made up of 16 amino acids. Trimming removed 2 bases from V and 5 bases from J; junction bases left unmatched: 5. The clonotype was recovered from a male donor with ankylosing spondylitis or in good health (not recorded which). Sequenced input: blood, either unsorted or a sorted T cell fraction (not recorded which). The rearrangement uses TRBV12-3 or TRBV12-4 and TRBJ2-7, with 14 positions matching TRBD2. The CDR3 region is CASSLRLAGGPNEQYF. CDR3 in DNA: TGTGCCAGCAGTTTAAGACTAGCGGGAGGGCCTAACGAGCAGTACTTC.